This TCR beta chain emerged from a study of blood T cell repertoires in COVID-19. Generated by immunoSEQ multiplex PCR, the TCRdb table keeps only in-frame clones and is missing some. The sample lists 360,000 or so clones, about 90% occurring once. Germline V gene lookup returns CDR1 SGHRS and CDR2 YFSETQ. V lost 0 bases to trimming and J lost 8 bases, with 14 bases between them. This CDR3 is built from 14 residues. Sequencing was carried out using PBMCs or T cells enriched from blood (not recorded which). The chain carries TRBV5-1 and TRBJ1-2; D might be TRBD1 (6 bases). The source of this sequence is a woman in her twenties or thirties who had recovered from COVID-19. CDR3 nucleotides: TGCGCCAGCAGCTTGGATGGACAGACCGGGGGCTACACCTTC. It is translated as CASSLDGQTGGYTF.